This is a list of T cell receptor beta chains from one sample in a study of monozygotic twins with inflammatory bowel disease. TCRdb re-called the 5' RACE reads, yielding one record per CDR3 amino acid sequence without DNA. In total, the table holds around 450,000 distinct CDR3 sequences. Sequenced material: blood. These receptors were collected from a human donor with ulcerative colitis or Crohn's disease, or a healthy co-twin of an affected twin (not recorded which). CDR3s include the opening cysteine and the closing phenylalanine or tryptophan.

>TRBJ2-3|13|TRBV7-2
CASSLVWTDTQYF
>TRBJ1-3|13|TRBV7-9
CASSPLSGNTIYF
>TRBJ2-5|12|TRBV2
CASRGTEETQYF
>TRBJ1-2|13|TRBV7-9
CASTVRTGDGYTF
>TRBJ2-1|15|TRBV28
CASSHLAGGYNEQFF
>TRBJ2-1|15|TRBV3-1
CASSQGGGVYNEQFF
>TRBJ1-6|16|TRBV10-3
CAISEYGGTYNSPLHF
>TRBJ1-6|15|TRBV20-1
CSARDSPLINSPLHF
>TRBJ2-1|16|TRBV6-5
CASSYSSGFTYNEQFF
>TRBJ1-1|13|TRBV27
CASSFAPSVEAFF
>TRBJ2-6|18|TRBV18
CASSPTVRLSSGANVLTF
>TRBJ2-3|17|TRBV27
CASSSIRETGAADTQYF
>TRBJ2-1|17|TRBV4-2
CASSQTPISGYYNEQFF
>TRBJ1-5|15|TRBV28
CASSLLSGFNQPQHF
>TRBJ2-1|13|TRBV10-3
CAIREGQGFGQFF
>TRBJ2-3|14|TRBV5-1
CASSPGREGNTQYF
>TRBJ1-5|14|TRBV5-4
CASSWGGGNQPQHF
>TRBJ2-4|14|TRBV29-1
CSVRISGGKNIQYF
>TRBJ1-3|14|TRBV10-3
CAISGRDSGNTIYF
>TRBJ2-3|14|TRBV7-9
CASSPLAGTDTQYF
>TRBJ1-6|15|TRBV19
CASSPKGLINSPLHF
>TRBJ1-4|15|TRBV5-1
CASSFKGEANEKLFF
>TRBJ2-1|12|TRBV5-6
CASSLIVHEQFF